A selection of T cell receptor beta chains follows, all from one sample in a study of beta chain features in type 1 diabetes. Sequenced by immunoSEQ multiplex PCR; TCRdb stores in-frame clones only, minus some. The sample contains some 400,000 clones, about 14% of which appear only once. Material for sequencing was naive CD4+ T cells from blood. The receptors shown here come from a woman aged 18-29 years in good health. Both conserved end residues are part of each CDR3. The order of the fields is V gene, D gene, CDR3 protein. The D gene is left open where the match is weak.

V gene: TRBV9; D gene: NA; CDR3 protein: CASSVATGQRSTDTQYF
V gene: TRBV19; D gene: TRBD1; CDR3 protein: CAVRGQAPYEQYF
V gene: TRBV18; D gene: NA; CDR3 protein: CASSPPAAYNEQFF
V gene: TRBV11-2; D gene: TRBD2; CDR3 protein: CASSLQKPSGKFNEQFF
V gene: TRBV28; D gene: NA; CDR3 protein: CASSQGDWDEKLFF
V gene: TRBV21-1; D gene: NA; CDR3 protein: CASTPPQWEGPYNEQFF
V gene: TRBV7-9; D gene: TRBD1; CDR3 protein: CASSFEDRVAYGYTF
V gene: TRBV2; D gene: TRBD1; CDR3 protein: CASSRRTGGGDTQYF
V gene: TRBV6-6; D gene: TRBD1; CDR3 protein: CASSGQGTDSRLEQYF
V gene: TRBV7-2; D gene: TRBD1; CDR3 protein: CASSSGQTNTGELFF
V gene: TRBV29-1; D gene: NA; CDR3 protein: CSTRPGANTGELFF
V gene: TRBV7-6; D gene: NA; CDR3 protein: CASSQQETQYF
V gene: TRBV7-9; D gene: NA; CDR3 protein: CASSLDWAGKEQYF
V gene: TRBV15; D gene: NA; CDR3 protein: CATSSPRGTGGYTF
V gene: TRBV27; D gene: NA; CDR3 protein: CASRMRPSLRRETQYF
V gene: TRBV9; D gene: TRBD1; CDR3 protein: CASSLTGTGSYEQYF
V gene: TRBV6-5; D gene: TRBD1; CDR3 protein: CASSGGDRGRGEQFF
V gene: TRBV21-1; D gene: NA; CDR3 protein: CASSPTSTGGLAYGYTF
V gene: TRBV11-3; D gene: TRBD2; CDR3 protein: CASSPGGGNTDTQYF
V gene: TRBV7-9; D gene: NA; CDR3 protein: CASSSPGVRGNEQFF
V gene: TRBV9; D gene: TRBD2; CDR3 protein: CASTRTSGSQDTQYF
V gene: TRBV4-1; D gene: TRBD2; CDR3 protein: CASSQDRGLVVETQYF
V gene: TRBV15; D gene: TRBD2; CDR3 protein: CATGREGRNEQFF
V gene: TRBV28; D gene: NA; CDR3 protein: CASTSGNQPQHF
V gene: TRBV7-2; D gene: TRBD2; CDR3 protein: CASSSSSGRGYEQYF
V gene: TRBV30; D gene: TRBD1; CDR3 protein: CAWSKGDRGDQPQHF
V gene: TRBV15; D gene: NA; CDR3 protein: CATSRVGALGEQFF
V gene: TRBV30; D gene: NA; CDR3 protein: CAWKPGERGYTF
V gene: TRBV10-3; D gene: TRBD1; CDR3 protein: CAIGQGGGTDTQYF
V gene: TRBV9; D gene: NA; CDR3 protein: CASRGETSNEKLFF